This T cell receptor beta chain is drawn from a study of cytomegalovirus exposure and HLA in healthy donors. Study-level points and caveats: Follow-up analysis found HLA locus-dependent TCR association rates, highest for DRB1 and lowest for HLA-C. For most TCR sequences rarity was the rule, although some public TCRs occurred in many donors.

The CDR3 has 13 residues. CDR1 is SNHLY and CDR2 is FYNNEI in the germline V gene. V was clipped by 4 bases and J by 11 bases, with 17 bases between them. The PCR used 60 Vbeta and 13 Jbeta primers. Libraries were prepared by immunoSEQ multiplex PCR; TCRdb keeps only in-frame clonotypes and omits some of them. The sample yields roughly 180,000 clones, roughly 80% seen once. In regard to this clone: No antigen is known for it.

Sequences were obtained from PBMCs. This TCR was sampled from a woman aged 45-60 years in good health and CMV-seropositive. This sequence joins TRBV2 and TRBJ1-1; D perhaps matches TRBD1 (6 bases). The CDR3 coding sequence is TGTGCCAGCAGTGTAGGGGGAATGCCGAAGGCTTTCTTT. This translates into CASSVGGMPKAFF.